This record concerns one TCR beta chain sequence. Its cognate antigen is unknown. The data stem from a study of T cells after yellow fever vaccination. Whole-study findings and limits: FACS-sorted repertoires might harbor abundant contaminating clonotypes from the bulk population. Most primary-vaccination clones recurred post-booster (just under 98% CD4, 88% CD8). Clonotypes appearing in both CD4 and CD8 compartments existed, and their share was small.

Synthesis of TCR cDNA relied on 5'RACE template switching, which attached a universal primer site and UMIs. TCRdb called the 5' RACE reads again in MiXCR, with one record for every CDR3 protein. The top ten hold around 1.1% of the sample, which has 200,000 to 300,000 distinct CDR3 sequences, 5.5% to 8.5% seen once. Germline V gene lookup returns CDR1 KGHSH and CDR2 LQKENI. The CDR3 totals 20 residues. V lost 0 bases and J 4 bases, leaving 25 bases between the germline ends. The rearrangement joins TRBV18 to TRBJ2-1; no clear D gene. The receptor was isolated from a man younger than 40 who received the YFV17D yellow fever vaccine. The specimen was CD4+ T cells sorted from PBMCs, collected on the day of the yellow fever booster vaccination. The CDR3 DNA sequence: TGTGCCAGCTCACCACCGCGCCTCCATATCCAGCCGTCGTTATACAATGAGCAGTTCTTC. Amino acids: CASSPPRLHIQPSLYNEQFF.